One sample yielded the 12 T cell receptor beta chains listed below, sequenced in a study of blood T cell repertoires in COVID-19 (TCRdb year 2020). The library was obtained by the immunoSEQ multiplex PCR assay. TCRdb provides this immuneACCESS table in a form limited to in-frame rearrangements. Some clones are lacking; in checked studies, under half of them reflect an unresolved V gene, and why the rest are absent is not known. For this sample there are under 250,000 clones; over 75% appear just once. The ten largest make up under 14% of the sample. Sample: peripheral blood. These receptors came from a man in his forties or fifties with COVID-19, enrolled during active disease.

This clone was detected only a few times. V usage is TRBV6-4 and J usage is TRBJ2-1; TRBD2 matches 12 bases. Germline CDR1 MRHNA, CDR2 SNTAGT. V lost 5 bases to trimming and J lost 5 bases; unmatched junction nucleotides: 4. The CDR3 has 15 amino acids. The CDR3 DNA sequence: TGTGCCAGCAGTTTGACTAGCGGGAGCCACAATGAGCAGTTCTTC. Amino acids: CASSLTSGSHNEQFF.

The V call is TRBV5-1, the J call TRBJ2-7, with 11 bases fitting TRBD1. CDR3 length: 14 amino acids. V lost 4 bases, J lost 3 bases, and 3 bases stayed unmatched. CDR1 is SGHRS, CDR2 YFSETQ, per germline. CDR3: CASSGGQGDYEQYF. The CDR3 DNA reads as TGCGCCAGCAGCGGGGGACAGGGGGACTACGAGCAGTACTTC.

The chain carries TRBV5-1 and TRBJ2-2; TRBD1 is a possible D gene (6 bases). Trimming removed 4 bases from V and 6 bases from J, with 13 bases in between. The CDR3 length is 14 residues. Germline V gene data show CDR1 as SGHRS and CDR2 as YFSETQ. The CDR3 bases are TGCGCCAGCAGCCAGGGGAGTCGGGCCGGGGAGCTGTTTTTT. Translated: CASSQGSRAGELFF.

The chain has TRBV27 and TRBJ2-5, with 15 nucleotides matching TRBD2. Germline CDR1 and CDR2: MNHEY and SMNVEV (reference sequence). Germline trimming cut 0 bases from V and 5 bases from J; bases unmatched to any gene: 16. CDR3 length: 21 amino acids. In DNA, the CDR3 is TGTGCCAGCAGTTTATCAAGACAGGGGACTAGCGGGGGGCCGAGGAGGGAGACCCAGTACTTC. Its translation is CASSLSRQGTSGGPRRETQYF.

The chain combines TRBV10-3 with TRBJ2-5; TRBD2 is a possible D gene (6 bases). V was shortened by 5 bases and J by 5 bases, with 9 bases between the two germline ends. This CDR3 contains 12 residues. Germline V gene data show CDR1 as ENHRY and CDR2 as SYGVKD. CDR3 DNA: TGTGCCATCAGTACTCGGGGGGAGACCCAGTACTTC. It is translated as CAISTRGETQYF.

The V gene is TRBV7-9, the J gene TRBJ2-2, with a tentative D call TRBD2 (6 bases). Germline CDR1 is SEHNR and CDR2 is FQNEAQ (reference sequence). The CDR3 runs 19 residues. V gave up 3 bases and J gave up 4 bases, with 24 bases separating them. The CDR3 nucleotides read TGTGCCAGCAGCTTCCCCAACCGGGGAGGCGACGCCATCACCGGGGAGCTGTTTTTT. Its protein product is CASSFPNRGGDAITGELFF.

This chain links TRBV7-2 with TRBJ2-3, with TRBD2 as a possible D gene (6 bases). The V end lost 5 bases, the J end lost 6 bases, and 21 bases lay between the germline ends. Germline values: CDR1 SGHTA, CDR2 FQGNSA. This CDR3 is 16 amino acids long. CDR3 nucleotides: TGTGCCAGCAGCACTAATGGGCGGGGACTCGTGGATACGCAGTATTTT. Its protein product is CASSTNGRGLVDTQYF.

The chain carries TRBV5-1 and TRBJ2-3, with 12 nucleotides matching TRBD2. The CDR3 loop spans 17 amino acids. Germline V lookup: CDR1 SGHRS, CDR2 YFSETQ. V shed 0 bases, J shed 0 bases, and the junction held 2 bases outside the gene matches. The CDR3 nucleotides read TGCGCCAGCAGCTTGGGACTAGCGGGGGCAAGCACAGATACGCAGTATTTT. Its translation: CASSLGLAGASTDTQYF.

The chain combines TRBV5-1 with TRBJ2-5; 10 nucleotides match TRBD1. This CDR3 is built from 18 residues. Per germline, CDR1 SGHRS and CDR2 YFSETQ. V trimming: 3 bases; J trimming: 2 bases; junction bases outside the gene matches: 13. This chain's CDR3 is CASSSPNWDRGFQETQYF. As DNA, the CDR3 is TGCGCCAGCAGCTCCCCTAACTGGGACAGGGGTTTTCAAGAGACCCAGTACTTC.

This clone was seen a handful of times. The chain carries TRBV4-3 and TRBJ1-6; possible D gene TRBD1, 6 bases. Germline assignment: CDR1 LGHNA and CDR2 YSLEER. V was cut by 1 base and J by 2 bases, with 12 bases left in between. There are 17 residues in the CDR3. The CDR3 loop is CASSQGERGTYNSPLHF. The DNA of the CDR3 is TGCGCCAGCAGCCAAGGCGAAAGGGGGACCTATAATTCACCCCTCCACTTT.

The CDR3 sequence: CASSQWTGGASTGEYF. Written as DNA, the CDR3 is TGTGCCAGCAGCCAATGGACAGGGGGCGCTTCTACCGGCGAGTACTTC. This chain links TRBV5-5 with TRBJ2-7; TRBD1 agrees at 11 bases. CDR1 is SGHKS and CDR2 is YYEKEE in the germline V gene (reference sequence). Losses at the gene ends were 4 bases for V and 11 bases for J; bases not matched to a gene: 17. This CDR3 comprises 16 residues.

The gene calls are TRBV6-5 and TRBJ1-6, with 9 bases lining up with TRBD1. The CDR3 has 14 residues. V lost 4 bases, J lost 7 bases, and 2 bases stayed unmatched. Looked up from germline, CDR1 is MNHEY and CDR2 is SVGAGI. Written as DNA, the CDR3 is TGTGCCAGCAGTTTAACAGGGGGCAATTCACCCCTCCACTTT. Its protein is CASSLTGGNSPLHF.